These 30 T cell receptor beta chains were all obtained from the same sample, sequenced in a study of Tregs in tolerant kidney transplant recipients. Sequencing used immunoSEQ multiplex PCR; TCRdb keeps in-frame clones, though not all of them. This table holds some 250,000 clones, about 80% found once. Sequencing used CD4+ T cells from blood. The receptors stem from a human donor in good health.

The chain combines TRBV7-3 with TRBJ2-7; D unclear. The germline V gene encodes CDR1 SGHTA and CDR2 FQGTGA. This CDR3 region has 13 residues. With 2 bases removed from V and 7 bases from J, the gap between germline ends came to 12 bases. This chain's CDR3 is CASSLSGTGEQYF. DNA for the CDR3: TGTGCCAGCAGCTTATCAGGAACTGGGGAGCAGTACTTC.

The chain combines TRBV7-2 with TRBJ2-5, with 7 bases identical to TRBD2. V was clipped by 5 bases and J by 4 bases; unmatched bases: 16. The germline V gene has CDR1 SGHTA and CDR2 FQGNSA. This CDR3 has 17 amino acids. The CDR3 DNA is TGTGCCAGCAGCCGTTCACTAGCGAATCTAATTGGAGAGACCCAGTACTTC. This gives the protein CASSRSLANLIGETQYF. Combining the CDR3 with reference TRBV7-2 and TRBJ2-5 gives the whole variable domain GAGVSQSPSNKVTEKGKDVELRCDPISGHTALYWYRQSLGQGLEFLIYFQGNSAPDKSGLPSDRFSAERTGGSVSTLTIQRTQQEDSAVYLCASSRSLANLIGETQYFGPGTRLLVL.

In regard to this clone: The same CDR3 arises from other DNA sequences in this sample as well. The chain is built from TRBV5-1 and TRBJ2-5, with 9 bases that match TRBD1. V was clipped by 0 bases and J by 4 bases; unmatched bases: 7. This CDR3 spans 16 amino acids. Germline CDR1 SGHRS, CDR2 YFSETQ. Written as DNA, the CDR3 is TGCGCCAGCAGCTTGGCCCCGGGACAGGGAGGAGAGACCCAGTACTTC. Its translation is CASSLAPGQGGETQYF.

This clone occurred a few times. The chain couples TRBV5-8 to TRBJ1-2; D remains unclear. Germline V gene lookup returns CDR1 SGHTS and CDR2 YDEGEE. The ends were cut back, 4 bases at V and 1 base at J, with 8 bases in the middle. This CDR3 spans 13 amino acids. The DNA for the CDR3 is TGTGCCAGCAGCCCCTGGGTTAACTATGGCTACACCTTC. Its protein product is CASSPWVNYGYTF.

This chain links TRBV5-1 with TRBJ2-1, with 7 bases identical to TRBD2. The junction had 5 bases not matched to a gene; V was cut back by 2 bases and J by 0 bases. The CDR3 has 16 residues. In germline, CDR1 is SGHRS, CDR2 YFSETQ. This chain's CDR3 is CASSFAGEVSYNEQFF. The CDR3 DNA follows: TGCGCCAGCAGCTTCGCGGGGGAGGTCTCCTACAATGAGCAGTTCTTC.

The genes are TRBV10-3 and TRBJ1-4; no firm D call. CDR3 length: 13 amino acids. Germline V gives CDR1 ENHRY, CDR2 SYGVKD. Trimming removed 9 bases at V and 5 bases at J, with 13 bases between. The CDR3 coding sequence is TGTGCCATGACGTGGAGGCTGAATGAAAAACTGTTTTTT. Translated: CAMTWRLNEKLFF.

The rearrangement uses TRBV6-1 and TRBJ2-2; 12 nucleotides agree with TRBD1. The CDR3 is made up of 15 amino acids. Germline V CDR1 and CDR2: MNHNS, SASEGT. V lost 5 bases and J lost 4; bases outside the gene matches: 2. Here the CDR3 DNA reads TGTGCCAGCAGTAGGGACAGGGGGCGCACCGGGGAGCTGTTTTTT. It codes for CASSRDRGRTGELFF.

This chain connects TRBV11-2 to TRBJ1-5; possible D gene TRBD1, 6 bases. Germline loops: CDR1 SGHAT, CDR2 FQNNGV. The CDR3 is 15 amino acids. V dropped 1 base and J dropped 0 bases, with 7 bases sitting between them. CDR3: CASSLGQASNQPQHF. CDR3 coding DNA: TGTGCCAGCAGCTTAGGACAGGCTAGCAATCAGCCCCAGCATTTT.

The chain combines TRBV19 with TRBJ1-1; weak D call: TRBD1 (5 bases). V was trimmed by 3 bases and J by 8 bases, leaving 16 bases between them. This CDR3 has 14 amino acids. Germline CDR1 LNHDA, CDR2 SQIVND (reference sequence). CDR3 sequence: CASSIESGGAEAFF. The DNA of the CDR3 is TGTGCCAGTAGTATCGAATCCGGAGGGGCCGAAGCTTTCTTT.

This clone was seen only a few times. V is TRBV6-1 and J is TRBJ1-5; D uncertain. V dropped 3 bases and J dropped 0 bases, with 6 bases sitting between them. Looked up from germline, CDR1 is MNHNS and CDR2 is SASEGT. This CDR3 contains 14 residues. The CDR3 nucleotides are TGTGCCAGCAGTGAGGGATATAGCAATCAGCCCCAGCATTTT. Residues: CASSEGYSNQPQHF.

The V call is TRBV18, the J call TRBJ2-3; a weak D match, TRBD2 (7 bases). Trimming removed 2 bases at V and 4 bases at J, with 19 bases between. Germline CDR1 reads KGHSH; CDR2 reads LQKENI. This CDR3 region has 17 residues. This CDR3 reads CASSPKMGGGGPDTQYF. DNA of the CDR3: TGTGCCAGCTCACCAAAGATGGGGGGCGGGGGCCCAGATACGCAGTATTTT.

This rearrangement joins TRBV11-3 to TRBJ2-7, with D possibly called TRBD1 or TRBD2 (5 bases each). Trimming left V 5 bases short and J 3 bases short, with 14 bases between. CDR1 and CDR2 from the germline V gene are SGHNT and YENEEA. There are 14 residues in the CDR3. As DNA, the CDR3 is TGTGCCAGCAGCAAGGAGGCTGGGGGCTACGAGCAGTACTTC. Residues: CASSKEAGGYEQYF. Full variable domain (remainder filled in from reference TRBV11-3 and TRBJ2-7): EAGVVQSPRYKIIEKKQPVAFWCNPISGHNTLYWYLQNLGQGPELLIRYENEEAVDDSQLPKDRFSAERLKGVDSTLKIQPAELGDSAVYLCASSKEAGGYEQYFGPGTRLTVT.

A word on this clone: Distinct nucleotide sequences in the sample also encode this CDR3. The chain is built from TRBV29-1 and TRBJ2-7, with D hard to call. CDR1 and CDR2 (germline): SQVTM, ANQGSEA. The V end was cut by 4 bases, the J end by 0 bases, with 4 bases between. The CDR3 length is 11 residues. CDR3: CSVGSSYEQYF. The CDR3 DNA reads TGCAGCGTTGGCAGCTCCTACGAGCAGTACTTC.

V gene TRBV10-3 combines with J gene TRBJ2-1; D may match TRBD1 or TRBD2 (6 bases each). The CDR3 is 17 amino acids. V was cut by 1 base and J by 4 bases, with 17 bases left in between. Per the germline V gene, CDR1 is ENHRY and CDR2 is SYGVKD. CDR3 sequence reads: CAISEWLGGMDYNEQFF. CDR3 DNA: TGTGCCATCAGTGAGTGGTTAGGGGGGATGGATTACAATGAGCAGTTCTTC.

Written as DNA, the CDR3 is TGTGCCAGCAGCTTAAGGTTCCGGGCTAGATACAATGAGCAGTTCTTC. It translates to CASSLRFRARYNEQFF. The chain recombines TRBV7-2 with TRBJ2-1; no firm D call. Trimming removed 2 bases from V and 4 bases from J, with 15 bases in between. CDR1 and CDR2 from the germline V gene are SGHTA and FQGNSA. CDR3 length: 16 residues.

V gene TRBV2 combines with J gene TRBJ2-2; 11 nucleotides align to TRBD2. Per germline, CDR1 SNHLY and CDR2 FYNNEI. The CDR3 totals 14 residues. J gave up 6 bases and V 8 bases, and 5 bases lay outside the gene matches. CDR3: CASLLLAGAGELFF. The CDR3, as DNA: TGTGCCAGCTTACTACTAGCGGGGGCCGGGGAGCTGTTTTTT.

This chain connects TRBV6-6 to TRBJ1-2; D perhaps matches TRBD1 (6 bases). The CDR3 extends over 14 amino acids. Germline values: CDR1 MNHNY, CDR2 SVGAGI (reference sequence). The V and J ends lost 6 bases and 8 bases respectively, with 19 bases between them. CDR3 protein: CASRLPGQDLGYTF. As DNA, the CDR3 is TGTGCCAGCAGGCTCCCGGGACAAGACTTGGGCTACACCTTC.

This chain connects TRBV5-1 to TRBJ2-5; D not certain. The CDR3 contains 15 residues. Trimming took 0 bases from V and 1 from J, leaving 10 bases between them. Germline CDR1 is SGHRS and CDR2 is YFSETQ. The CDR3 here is CASSLVPEIQETQYF. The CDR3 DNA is TGCGCCAGCAGCTTGGTACCAGAGATCCAAGAGACCCAGTACTTC.

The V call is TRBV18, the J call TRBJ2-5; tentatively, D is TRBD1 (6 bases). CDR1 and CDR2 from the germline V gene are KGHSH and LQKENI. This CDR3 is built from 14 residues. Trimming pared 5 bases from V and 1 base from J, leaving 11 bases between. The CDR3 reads CASSATGTQETQYF. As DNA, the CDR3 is TGTGCCAGCTCAGCAACAGGGACCCAAGAGACCCAGTACTTC.

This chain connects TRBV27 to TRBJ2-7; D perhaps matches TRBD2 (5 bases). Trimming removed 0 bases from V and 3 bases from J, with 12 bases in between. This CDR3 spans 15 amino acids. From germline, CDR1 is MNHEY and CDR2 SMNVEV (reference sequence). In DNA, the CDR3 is TGTGCCAGCAGTTTATCGAGACTGGAGGTCTACGAGCAGTACTTC. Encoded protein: CASSLSRLEVYEQYF.

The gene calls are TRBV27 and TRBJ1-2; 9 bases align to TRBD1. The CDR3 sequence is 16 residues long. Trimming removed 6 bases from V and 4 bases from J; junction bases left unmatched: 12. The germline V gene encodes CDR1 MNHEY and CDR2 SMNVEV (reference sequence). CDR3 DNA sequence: TGTGCCAGCAGGGGACAGGGTCCTTTTAATAGCTATGGCTACACCTTC. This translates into CASRGQGPFNSYGYTF.

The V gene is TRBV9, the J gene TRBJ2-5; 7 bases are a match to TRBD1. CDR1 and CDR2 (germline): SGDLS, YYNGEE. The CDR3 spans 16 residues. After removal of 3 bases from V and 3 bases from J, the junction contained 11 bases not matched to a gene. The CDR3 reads CASSANRDRHEETQYF. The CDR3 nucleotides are TGTGCCAGCAGCGCAAACCGGGACAGACATGAAGAGACCCAGTACTTC. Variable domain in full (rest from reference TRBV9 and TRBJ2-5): DSGVTQTPKHLITATGQRVTLRCSPRSGDLSVYWYQQSLDQGLQFLIQYYNGEERAKGNILERFSAQQFPDLHSELNLSSLELGDSALYFCASSANRDRHEETQYFGPGTRLLVL.

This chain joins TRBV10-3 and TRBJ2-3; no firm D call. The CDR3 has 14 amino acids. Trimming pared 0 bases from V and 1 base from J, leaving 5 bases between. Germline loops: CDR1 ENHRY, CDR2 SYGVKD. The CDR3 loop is CAISESMGTDTQYF. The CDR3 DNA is TGTGCCATCAGTGAGTCGATGGGCACAGATACGCAGTATTTT.

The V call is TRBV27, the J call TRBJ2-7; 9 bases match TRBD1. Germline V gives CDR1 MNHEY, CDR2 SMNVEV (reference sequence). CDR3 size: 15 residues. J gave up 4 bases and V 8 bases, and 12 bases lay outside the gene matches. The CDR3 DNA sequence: TGTGCCAGCGGCTCCGGGACAGGGATCGAATACGAGCAGTACTTC. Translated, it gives CASGSGTGIEYEQYF.

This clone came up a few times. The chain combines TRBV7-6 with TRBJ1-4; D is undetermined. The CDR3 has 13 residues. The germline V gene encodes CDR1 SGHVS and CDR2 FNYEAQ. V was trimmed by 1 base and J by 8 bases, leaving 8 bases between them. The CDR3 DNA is TGTGCCAGCAGCTTAGAGGCGACAGAAAAACTGTTTTTT. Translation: CASSLEATEKLFF.

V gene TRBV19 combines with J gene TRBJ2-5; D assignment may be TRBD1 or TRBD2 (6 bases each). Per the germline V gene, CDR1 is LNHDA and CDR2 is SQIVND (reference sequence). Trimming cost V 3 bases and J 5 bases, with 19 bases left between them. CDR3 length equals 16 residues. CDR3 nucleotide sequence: TGTGCCAGTAGTATTGGGGGCGGGGCTGTTTCGGAGACCCAGTACTTC. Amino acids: CASSIGGGAVSETQYF.

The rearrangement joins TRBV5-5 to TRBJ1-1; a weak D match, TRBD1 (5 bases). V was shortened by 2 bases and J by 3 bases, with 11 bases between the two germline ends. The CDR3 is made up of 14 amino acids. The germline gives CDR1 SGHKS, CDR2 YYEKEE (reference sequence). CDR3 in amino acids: CASSFVGADTEAFF. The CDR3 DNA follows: TGTGCCAGCAGCTTCGTAGGGGCCGACACTGAAGCTTTCTTT.

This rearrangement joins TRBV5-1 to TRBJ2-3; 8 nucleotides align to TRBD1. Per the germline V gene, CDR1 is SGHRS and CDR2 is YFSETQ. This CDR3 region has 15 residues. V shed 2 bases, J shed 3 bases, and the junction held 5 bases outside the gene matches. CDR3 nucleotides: TGCGCCAGCAGCTTCGGACAGGGTTTGACAGATACGCAGTATTTT. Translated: CASSFGQGLTDTQYF.

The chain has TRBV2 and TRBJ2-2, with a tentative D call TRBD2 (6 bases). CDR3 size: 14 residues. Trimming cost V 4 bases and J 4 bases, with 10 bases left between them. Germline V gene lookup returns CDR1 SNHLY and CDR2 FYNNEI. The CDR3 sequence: CASSGRVGTGELFF. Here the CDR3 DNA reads TGTGCCAGCAGTGGGAGGGTCGGCACCGGGGAGCTGTTTTTT.

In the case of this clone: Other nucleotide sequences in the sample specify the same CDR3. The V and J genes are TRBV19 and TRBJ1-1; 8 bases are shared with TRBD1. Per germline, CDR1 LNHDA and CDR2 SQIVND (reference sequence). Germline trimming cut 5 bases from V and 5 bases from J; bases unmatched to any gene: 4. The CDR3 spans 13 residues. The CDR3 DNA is TGTGCCAGTAGTCTCGACAGGGGAACTGAAGCTTTCTTT. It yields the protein CASSLDRGTEAFF.